These 21 T cell receptor beta chains share one sample of origin, sequenced in a study of cytomegalovirus exposure and HLA in healthy donors. PCR amplification relied on 60 Vbeta primers (plus 13 Jbeta primers). Sequencing used immunoSEQ multiplex PCR; TCRdb keeps in-frame clones, though not all of them. The sample's table shows roughly 140,000 clones. The sample comprised PBMCs. These receptors came from a man aged 35-49 years in good health and CMV-seronegative.

The chain joins TRBV7-9 to TRBJ2-5; the D is unclear. CDR1 is SEHNR, CDR2 FQNEAQ, per germline (reference sequence). V was shortened by 5 bases and J by 1 base, with 5 bases between the two germline ends. The CDR3 totals 12 residues. The CDR3 here is CASSPFQETQYF. CDR3 DNA: TGTGCCAGCAGCCCATTCCAAGAGACCCAGTACTTC.

This chain uses TRBV5-1 with TRBJ2-5; a possible D gene is TRBD2 (6 bases). V gave up 0 bases and J gave up 5 bases, with 14 bases separating them. Looked up from germline, CDR1 is SGHRS and CDR2 is YFSETQ. The length of the CDR3 is 15 residues. This CDR3 is CASSLAGGGGETQYF. In DNA, the CDR3 is TGCGCCAGCAGCTTGGCCGGGGGTGGAGGGGAGACCCAGTACTTC.

The chain links TRBV7-9 to TRBJ2-3, with 10 bases aligning to TRBD2. CDR3 length equals 15 residues. The V gene end was trimmed by 5 bases and the J gene end by 1 base; junction bases not matched to a gene: 3. Germline lookup yields CDR1 SEHNR and CDR2 FQNEAQ (reference sequence). The chain's CDR3 is CASSATSGGTDTQYF. The CDR3 DNA is TGTGCCAGCAGCGCCACTAGCGGGGGCACAGATACGCAGTATTTT.

CDR3 amino acids: CASSQETGTGNTIYF. CDR3 DNA sequence: TGTGCCAGCAGCCAAGAGACAGGGACTGGAAACACCATATATTTT. The gene calls are TRBV4-2 and TRBJ1-3; 7 bases map to TRBD1. The CDR3 extends over 15 amino acids. The V gene end was trimmed by 0 bases and the J gene end by 2 bases; junction bases not matched to a gene: 1. Germline-derived CDR1 and CDR2 are LGHNA and YNFKEQ.

V and J are TRBV4-3 and TRBJ2-7; 7 positions agree with TRBD1. Losses at the gene ends were 3 bases for V and 9 bases for J; bases not matched to a gene: 8. CDR3 length equals 13 residues. Germline lookup yields CDR1 LGHNA and CDR2 YSLEER. The CDR3 DNA follows: TGCGCCAGCAGCCAGGAACGACGGGACAGGCAGTACTTC. Translated, it gives CASSQERRDRQYF.

The chain uses TRBV7-9 and TRBJ1-1; 8 bases align to TRBD1. The CDR3 runs 17 residues. Trimming took 5 bases from V and 0 from J; bases not matched to a gene: 11. CDR1 and CDR2 from the germline V gene are SEHNR and FQNEAQ (reference sequence). CDR3 in amino acids: CASSVPQGAPMNTEAFF. CDR3 bases: TGTGCCAGCAGCGTACCTCAGGGGGCCCCTATGAACACTGAAGCTTTCTTT. Full variable domain (rest looked up from reference TRBV7-9 and TRBJ1-1): DTGVSQNPRHKITKRGQNVTFRCDPISEHNRLYWYRQTLGQGPEFLTYFQNEAQLEKSRLLSDRFSAERPKGSFSTLEIQRTEQGDSAMYLCASSVPQGAPMNTEAFFGQGTRLTVV.

V is TRBV6-5 and J is TRBJ2-1; maybe TRBD2 (6 bases). Germline V lookup: CDR1 MNHEY, CDR2 SVGAGI. The CDR3 totals 11 residues. Trimming shortened V by 8 bases and J by 6 bases, and 8 bases separated the two germline ends. The CDR3 DNA sequence: TGTGCCAGCCGGGGGTTCAATGAGCAGTTCTTC. It codes for CASRGFNEQFF.

The V gene is TRBV7-2, the J gene TRBJ2-1, with D possibly being TRBD2 (6 bases). Germline CDR1 reads SGHTA; CDR2 reads FQGNSA. There are 15 residues in the CDR3. V lost 3 bases, J lost 4 bases, and 13 bases lay in between. The CDR3 DNA sequence: TGTGCCAGCAGCTTGCTCCCCGGGGGTTACAATGAGCAGTTCTTC. Translated: CASSLLPGGYNEQFF.

V is TRBV19 and J is TRBJ2-7; tentatively, D is TRBD1 (6 bases). Deletions cut 7 bases from V and 0 bases from J, with 10 bases between. This CDR3 has 13 amino acids. Germline CDR1 reads LNHDA; CDR2 reads SQIVND (reference sequence). The CDR3 reads CASTGQSSYEQYF. The CDR3, as DNA: TGTGCCAGTACCGGACAGAGCTCCTACGAGCAGTACTTC.

The chain links TRBV29-1 to TRBJ1-1; unclear D gene. Germline V CDR1 and CDR2: SQVTM, ANQGSEA. This CDR3 comprises 11 residues. Trimming cost V 5 bases and J 3 bases, with 7 bases left between them. The CDR3 loop reads CSVSSYTEAFF. The CDR3 DNA is TGCAGCGTTTCTAGTTACACTGAAGCTTTCTTT.

The V call is TRBV4-1, the J call TRBJ2-5; the match to TRBD2 covers 12 bases. The germline V gene has CDR1 MGHRA and CDR2 YSYEKL. Losses at the gene ends were 0 bases for V and 4 bases for J; bases not matched to a gene: 3. The CDR3 is 16 amino acids. As DNA, the CDR3 is TGCGCCAGCAGCCAAGAGGGACTAGCGGGCGGAGAGACCCAGTACTTC. It encodes CASSQEGLAGGETQYF.

The V call is TRBV6-1, the J call TRBJ1-6; D gene ambiguous. The V end was cut by 4 bases, the J end by 8 bases, with 9 bases between. CDR3 length: 13 amino acids. Germline assignment: CDR1 MNHNS and CDR2 SASEGT. The DNA for the CDR3 is TGTGCCAGCAGTGGGGCCGGGGATTCACCCCTCCACTTT. Encoded protein: CASSGAGDSPLHF.

The rearrangement joins TRBV14 to TRBJ1-2; no definite D call. Germline CDR1 is SGHDN and CDR2 is FVKESK. Between the trimmed V and J ends, which lost 1 base and 5 bases, there was a span of 14 bases. The CDR3 contains 15 residues. The CDR3 DNA reads TGTGCCAGCAGCCAAGTGCAGCCGGAGATATATGGCTACACCTTC. It translates to CASSQVQPEIYGYTF.

The chain carries TRBV6-6 and TRBJ1-4; 9 bases align to TRBD1. CDR1 and CDR2 from the germline V gene are MNHNY and SVGAGI (reference sequence). The CDR3 is 14 residues long. V trimming: 6 bases; J trimming: 8 bases; junction bases outside the gene matches: 7. CDR3 residues: CASRDRGLEEKLFF. In DNA form, the CDR3 reads TGTGCCAGCAGGGACAGGGGTTTGGAAGAAAAACTGTTTTTT.

CDR3 nucleotides: TGTGCCAGCAGCCAAGGAGACAGCGGGGAGACCCAGTACTTC. As protein: CASSQGDSGETQYF. The V gene is TRBV4-2, the J gene TRBJ2-5; perhaps TRBD2 as D (6 bases). The CDR3 covers 14 residues. Germline-derived CDR1 and CDR2 are LGHNA and YNFKEQ. The germline V and J ends were trimmed by 1 base and 5 bases, with 11 bases remaining between them.

The chain uses TRBV19 and TRBJ2-5; 9 bases line up with TRBD1. Germline assignment: CDR1 LNHDA and CDR2 SQIVND (reference sequence). Trimming at V came to 4 bases and at J to 4 bases, leaving 7 bases not matched to a gene. The CDR3 length is 15 residues. The CDR3 spells CASSSWTGAAETQYF. The CDR3 DNA reads TGTGCCAGTAGTAGCTGGACAGGGGCCGCAGAGACCCAGTACTTC.

As concerns this clone: Other DNA sequences in the same sample also yield this CDR3. The chain uses TRBV5-1 and TRBJ2-5, with D possibly being TRBD2 (5 bases). The germline V gene encodes CDR1 SGHRS and CDR2 YFSETQ. V was cut by 2 bases and J by 2 bases, with 7 bases left in between. The CDR3 contains 13 residues. CDR3 region: CASSFRGQETQYF. CDR3 sequence (DNA): TGCGCCAGCAGCTTCCGGGGACAAGAGACCCAGTACTTC.

V and J are TRBV12-5 and TRBJ2-2; 7 bases are shared with TRBD2. Losses at the gene ends were 7 bases for V and 0 bases for J; bases not matched to a gene: 17. The CDR3 is made up of 19 amino acids. CDR1 LGHNT and CDR2 FRNRAP come from the germline V gene. The CDR3 loop reads CASAVIRGEVWTNTGELFF. CDR3 in DNA: TGTGCTAGTGCCGTAATTCGGGGGGAAGTTTGGACGAACACCGGGGAGCTGTTTTTT.

The rearrangement uses TRBV5-1 and TRBJ1-2; D might be TRBD1 (5 bases). The CDR3 sequence is 14 residues long. Looked up from germline, CDR1 is SGHRS and CDR2 is YFSETQ. Trimming stripped 0 bases from V and 3 bases from J, with 9 bases between. The CDR3 loop reads CASSLDGGDYGYTF. CDR3 sequence (DNA): TGCGCCAGCAGCTTGGATGGAGGGGACTATGGCTACACCTTC.

The rearrangement joins TRBV18 to TRBJ2-1; D gene ambiguous. Per the germline V gene, CDR1 is KGHSH and CDR2 is LQKENI. CDR3 length: 13 amino acids. Trimming left V 3 bases short and J 10 bases short, with 13 bases between. Here the CDR3 reads CASSPERAVEQFF. The CDR3 coding sequence is TGTGCCAGCTCACCGGAGAGAGCCGTCGAGCAGTTCTTC.

This sequence joins TRBV27 and TRBJ2-2, with D perhaps TRBD1 (6 bases). The CDR3 covers 14 residues. V was shortened by 5 bases and J by 1 base, with 8 bases between the two germline ends. From germline, CDR1 is MNHEY and CDR2 SMNVEV (reference sequence). CDR3 sequence (DNA): TGTGCCAGCAGTCCGGGACAGAACACCGGGGAGCTGTTTTTT. As protein: CASSPGQNTGELFF.